This TCR beta chain was sequenced in a study of PD-L1 blockade in urothelial cancer. Whole-study context: As for prior chemotherapy regimens, patients had received 0 to 3.

About this clone itself: Its cognate antigen is unknown.

General study points: Tumor-associated clones in blood expanded more at 3 weeks in durable-benefit patients.

Synthetically made TCR analog templates were put into each PCR as spikes. The protocol was immunoSEQ multiplex PCR, while the TCRdb copy is restricted to in-frame clones and leaves out a portion. The repertoire holds 70,000 to 90,000 clones, with roughly 82% as singletons. The input for sequencing was PBMCs, taken around atezolizumab (anti-PD-L1) treatment. The sequence came from a man in his 70s with urothelial cancer.

The CDR3 spells CASSSRDRGTGELFF. In nucleotides, the CDR3 is TGTGCCAGCAGCTCGCGGGACAGGGGGACCGGGGAGCTGTTTTTT. The gene calls are TRBV11-2 and TRBJ2-2, with 11 bases lining up with TRBD1. CDR1 and CDR2 (germline): SGHAT, FQNNGV. This CDR3 spans 15 amino acids. The trim removed 4 bases at V and 5 bases at J, leaving 3 bases unmatched.